This T cell receptor (beta chain) is from a study of cytomegalovirus exposure and HLA in healthy donors. The PCR used 60 Vbeta and 13 Jbeta primers. Profiled with immunoSEQ multiplex PCR; TCRdb holds only in-frame clones, not every one. This table has around 150,000 clones, roughly 79% appearing once. The ends were cut back, 0 bases at V and 3 bases at J, with 5 bases in the middle. The germline V gene encodes CDR1 SGHDN and CDR2 FVKESK. CDR3 length: 13 residues. The origin of this receptor is a woman in her forties in good health and CMV-seronegative. Sequenced sample: PBMCs. The genes are TRBV14 and TRBJ1-1; D may be TRBD1 (5 bases). For the CDR3, the DNA is TGTGCCAGCAGCCAAGACAGGGACACTGAAGCTTTCTTT. It is translated as CASSQDRDTEAFF. Combining the CDR3 with reference TRBV14 and TRBJ1-1 gives the whole variable domain EAGVTQFPSHSVIEKGQTVTLRCDPISGHDNLYWYRRVMGKEIKFLLHFVKESKQDESGMPNNRFLAERTGGTYSTLKVQPAELEDSGVYFCASSQDRDTEAFFGQGTRLTVV.